Listed here is a single T cell receptor beta chain. Germline-derived CDR1 and CDR2 are MNHEY and SVGAGI. The V end was cut by 2 bases, the J end by 0 bases, with 11 bases between. The CDR3 contains 15 residues. The record originates from a study of blood T cells in healthy people across ages. About the research overall: About one barcoded beta molecule per two T cells was captured by template switching.

For the second PCR, which ran for about 6 to 11 cycles, a sample-barcoded 5' primer and a J-beta primer mix were used. TCRdb reprocessed the 5' RACE reads via MiXCR and lists one record per CDR3 protein. The data contain approximately 830,000 distinct CDR3 sequences, about 62% of them singletons. This chain uses TRBV6-5 with TRBJ2-7, with D possibly being TRBD1 (6 bases). This TCR derives from a man aged 25 to 40 in good health. The sequenced sample was blood. This chain's CDR3 is CASSYQGTPSYEQYF. CDR3 in DNA: TGTGCCAGCAGTTACCAGGGGACACCCTCCTACGAGCAGTACTTC.